The entry that follows covers one T cell receptor (beta chain) sequence. What it binds is unknown. The sample originates from a study of OX40 agonist ivuxolimab in advanced cancers. Study-wide findings and caveats: Researchers did not determine the expanded peripheral T cells' antigen specificity.

Trimming left V 5 bases short and J 9 bases short, with 15 bases between. Germline assignment: CDR1 SGHDT and CDR2 YYEEEE. CDR3 length: 13 residues. TCRdb keeps only in-frame clones here, not all; method: immunoSEQ multiplex PCR. In the table there are fewer than 45,000 clones, around four fifths of which are singletons. The chain joins TRBV5-6 to TRBJ2-1, with D perhaps matching TRBD2 (6 bases). This sample comprised CD4+ or CD8+ T cells sorted from blood, obtained in a trial of the OX40 agonist ivuxolimab. This TCR derives from an adult with an advanced solid tumor such as melanoma, head and neck, liver or kidney cancer. In DNA, the CDR3 is TGTGCCAGCAGTAACACGAGGGGAGGTGAGCAGTTCTTC. Translated, it gives CASSNTRGGEQFF.